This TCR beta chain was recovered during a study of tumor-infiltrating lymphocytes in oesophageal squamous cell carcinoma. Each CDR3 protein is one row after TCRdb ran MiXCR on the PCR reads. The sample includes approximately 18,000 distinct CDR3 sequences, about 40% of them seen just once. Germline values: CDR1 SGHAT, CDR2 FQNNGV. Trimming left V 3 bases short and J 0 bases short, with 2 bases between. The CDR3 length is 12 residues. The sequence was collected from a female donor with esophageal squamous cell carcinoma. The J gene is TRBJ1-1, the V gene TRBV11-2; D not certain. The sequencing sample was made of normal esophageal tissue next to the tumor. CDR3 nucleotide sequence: TGTGCCAGCAGCTTTGTGAACACTGAAGCTTTCTTT. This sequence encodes CASSFVNTEAFF.